This section outlines one TCR beta chain sequence together with its context. Its cognate antigen has yet to be identified. No base quality values were provided; no much bigger clone lies one nucleotide off. Sequences LGHNT (CDR1) and FRNRAP (CDR2) are obtained from the germline V gene. The germline ends are 15 bases apart after V is trimmed by 1 base and J by 5 bases. From the cysteine up to the phenylalanine, the CDR3 has a length of 16 residues. Only the CDR3 region is kept as DNA, spanning 48 bases read in frame from base 1. This entry is derived from a study of OX40 agonist ivuxolimab in advanced cancers. About the study as a whole: Ivuxolimab was a fully human IgG2 agonistic monoclonal antibody targeting the costimulatory receptor OX40 (CD134). Intravenous ivuxolimab was administered to patients every 2 weeks at six dose levels: 0.01, 0.1, 0.3, 1.5, 3 and 10 mg/kg. Among the roughly 50 dose-escalation patients, around 20 had hepatocellular carcinoma, around 15 melanoma, 9 renal cell carcinoma and 9 head and neck cancer. In the dose-escalation cohort, 70% to 90% of patients were male, and the mean age was around 65 years with a range of roughly 23 to 79. Prior anti-PD-1, anti-PD-L1 or anti-CTLA-4 therapy was permitted, and checkpoint inhibitors had been received by under 50% of dose-escalation patients. Partial responses were achieved by three dose-escalation patients, of whom one had hepatocellular carcinoma and two had cutaneous melanoma. The point of sequencing TCRbeta in the periphery was to test whether ivuxolimab changed TCR sequence diversity and drove clonal T-cell expansion. The paper reports the monotherapy dose-escalation portion (N of about 52 patients) of the phase I ivuxolimab trial. Paper-wide results and their limitations: Clonal expansion of both CD4+ and CD8+ blood T cells was observed from baseline to week 6 at doses 0.1 to 3.0 mg/kg. Low levels of normalized T-cell clonal expansion were also shown by some nonresponding patients. Partial responders in the 0.1-3.0 mg/kg groups had among the lowest normalized peripheral clonal expansion, especially among CD8+ T cells. After ivuxolimab, expanded clones were on average more numerous among CD8+ T cells than among CD4+ T cells. Antigen specificity was not determined for the clonally expanded peripheral T cells.

To sequence the TCRbeta CDR3 region, genomic DNA was isolated from the sorted cells. The immunoSEQ Assay was used for sequencing of TCRbeta CDR3 regions. TCRdb limited this immuneACCESS table to in-frame rearrangements with V and J called. A share of clones is missing; checked studies link under half to unresolved V genes, and the rest is unexplained. Within this sample are approximately 82,000 clones, with about 86% of them counted one time only. The top ten hold less than 0.85% of the sample. The trial excluded patients who had a history of autoimmune disease or who were on systemic immunosuppression. Peripheral blood for TCR sequencing was drawn from every dose cohort at baseline, at cycle 4 day 1 and at cycle 7 day 1. The samples were drawn from a first-in-human, open-label, multicenter phase I dose-escalation trial of ivuxolimab. Adults with locally advanced or metastatic head and neck squamous cell, hepatocellular, melanoma or renal cell carcinoma were enrolled in the trial. Before TCR sequencing, CD4+ and CD8+ T cells were separately sorted from peripheral blood.

This receptor was taken from an adult with an advanced solid tumor such as melanoma, head and neck, liver or kidney cancer. The sequence links TRBV12-5 to TRBJ2-1; the D segment cannot be called with confidence. Specimen: CD4+ or CD8+ T cells sorted from blood, collected in a trial of the OX40 agonist ivuxolimab. The base sequence is TGTGCTAGTGGTTTGGGAAGGCTTATATCCCACAATGAGCAGTTCTTC. Translation gives CASGLGRLISHNEQFF.